A selection of T cell receptor beta chains follows, all from one sample in a study of T cell repertoires in cytomegalovirus infection. Their specific antigens are unknown. TCRdb analysed the reads with MiXCR anew, one entry per CDR3 protein. The sample has some 320,000 distinct CDR3 sequences, about 28% seen once. Sequencing was performed on cultured PBMCs, taken from culture after CMV antigen stimulation. These receptors came from a human donor in good health (CMV status not recorded). Some clones in this sample may be carry-over from other donors' samples. CDR3s include the opening cysteine and the closing phenylalanine or tryptophan. The D gene is left open where the match is weak. The listing skips clone size in some rows; elsewhere it reads once, few, many or a size class.

clone size	J gene	CDR3 length	V gene	D gene	CDR3 DNA	CDR3 protein
-	TRBJ2-7	15	TRBV15	TRBD2	TGTGCCACCAGCTCCGGACTAGCGGTGCCCGGCGAGCAGTACTTC	CATSSGLAVPGEQYF
-	TRBJ1-1	11	TRBV20-1	-	TGCAGTGCTACAATCTGGTTGGGAGCTTTCTTT	CSATIWLGAFF
-	TRBJ2-1	13	TRBV7-2	-	TGTGCCAGCAGCTTAGTGGGTTCCGGTGAGCAGTTCTTC	CASSLVGSGEQFF
few	TRBJ2-3	16	TRBV7-3	-	TGTGCCAGCAGCCAGGGCCTAGACGGGGGAACAGATACGCAGTATTTT	CASSQGLDGGTDTQYF
-	TRBJ2-1	13	TRBV20-1	-	TGCAGTGCCCTCCCTAGCGTCTACAATGAGCAGTTCTTC	CSALPSVYNEQFF
-	TRBJ2-3	13	TRBV6-1	-	TGTGCCAGCATCCGGAGTCTCACAGATACGCAGTATTTT	CASIRSLTDTQYF
-	TRBJ2-2	16	TRBV6-6	-	TGTGCCAGCAGCGCCCAGGGACACCTCAACACCGGGGAGCTGTTTTTT	CASSAQGHLNTGELFF
-	TRBJ2-3	16	TRBV7-4	TRBD1	TGTGCCAGCAGCTCAAAGGACAGGACGGACAAATATACGCAGTATTTT	CASSSKDRTDKYTQYF
-	TRBJ2-7	13	TRBV7-9	-	TGTGCCAGCAGCCTGGGACGGGACACAGAGCAGTACTTC	CASSLGRDTEQYF
-	TRBJ2-7	16	TRBV6-2/TRBV6-3	TRBD2	TGTGCCAGCAGAGGAGAGAAGGGCCTAGCGGCCTACGAGCAGTACTTC	CASRGEKGLAAYEQYF
few	TRBJ2-3	15	TRBV5-1	-	TGCGCCAGCAGCTTGGCCGAGAGAAGCACAGATACGCAGTATTTT	CASSLAERSTDTQYF
many	TRBJ2-7	16	TRBV11-2	-	TGTGCCAGCAGCTTAAGGGGGGGAGACCGACCCTACGAGCAGTACTTC	CASSLRGGDRPYEQYF
few	TRBJ1-1	13	TRBV15	-	TGTGCCACCAGCAGAGATAAAGGGACAGAAGCTTTCTTT	CATSRDKGTEAFF
few	TRBJ2-3	14	TRBV29-1	-	TGCAGCGCTGATGACAGGGACTCCACAGATACGCAGTATTTT	CSADDRDSTDTQYF
-	TRBJ2-5	14	TRBV12-3/TRBV12-4	-	TGTGCCAGCAGTCCTTTGGGGGGCCAAGAGACCCAGTACTTC	CASSPLGGQETQYF
-	TRBJ2-3	16	TRBV7-8	-	TGTGCCAGCAGCTTCCAGGGGGACTCGAGCACAGATACGCAGTATTTT	CASSFQGDSSTDTQYF
once	TRBJ1-4	15	TRBV20-1	-	TGCAGTGCTAGTCTCCAGGGTTCAACTAATGAAAAACTGTTTTTT	CSASLQGSTNEKLFF
-	TRBJ1-1	13	TRBV7-8	-	TGTGCCAGCAGCTACGGACTGGGTTTTGGAGCTTTCTTT	CASSYGLGFGAFF
-	TRBJ2-1	17	TRBV7-6	TRBD1	TGTGCCAGCAGCTTAATGACCGGGACAGTCCTCTACAATGAGCAGTTCTTC	CASSLMTGTVLYNEQFF
-	TRBJ1-1	16	TRBV5-1	-	TGCGCCAGCAGCTTGGGAGCCGGAGGGGCTGGCACTGAAGCTTTCTTT	CASSLGAGGAGTEAFF
-	TRBJ1-5	15	TRBV2	TRBD1	TGTGCCAGCAGTGGGGACAGGGGAGCAAACCAGCCCCAGCATTTT	CASSGDRGANQPQHF
-	TRBJ2-1	14	TRBV5-6	-	TGTGCCAGCACCCGTGGAGGGAGGAGCAATGAGCAGTTCTTC	CASTRGGRSNEQFF
-	TRBJ1-4	14	TRBV7-9	-	TGTGCCAGCAGCTTAGTGGCTCCCAATGAAAAACTGTTTTTT	CASSLVAPNEKLFF
-	TRBJ2-1	18	TRBV11-1	-	TGTGCCAGCAGCTTATCTTCCGGGTTGGCCTTTCCCTACAATGAGCAGTTCTTC	CASSLSSGLAFPYNEQFF
-	TRBJ1-6	14	TRBV20-1	-	TGCAGTGGGGCGACAGGCCGGTATAATTCACCCCTCCACTTT	CSGATGRYNSPLHF
few	TRBJ1-1	13	TRBV6-2/TRBV6-3	TRBD1	TGTGCCAGCACCAGGACAGGGAACACTGAAGCTTTCTTT	CASTRTGNTEAFF
-	TRBJ1-5	16	TRBV28	TRBD1	TGTGCCAGCAGTTACTCCGGGACAGCGATGTTGATGCCCCAGCATTTT	CASSYSGTAMLMPQHF
few	TRBJ1-2	14	TRBV7-2	-	TGTGCCAGCAGCTCTACAGGGTTCACATCTGGCTACACCTTC	CASSSTGFTSGYTF
-	TRBJ1-2	16	TRBV27	TRBD1	TGTGCCAGCAGTTCCGCACAGGGGACCCTTAACTATGGCTACACCTTC	CASSSAQGTLNYGYTF
-	TRBJ1-2	16	TRBV15	TRBD1	TGTGCCACCAGCACCCGACAGGGGCGAGGGAACTATGGCTACACCTTC	CATSTRQGRGNYGYTF
-	TRBJ1-3	10	TRBV28	-	TGTGCCAGCACTGGAAACACCATATATTTT	CASTGNTIYF
-	TRBJ1-2	13	TRBV12-3/TRBV12-4	-	TGTGCCAGCTCGGGAGTGGGGGCTTATGGCTACACCTTC	CASSGVGAYGYTF
few	TRBJ1-2	14	TRBV7-3	-	TGTGCCAGCAGCATCCGTGGGACTTTCTATGGCTACACCTTC	CASSIRGTFYGYTF
-	TRBJ2-3	15	TRBV25-1	-	TGTGCCAGCAGTGAAGGCAGGGAGTACACAGATACGCAGTATTTT	CASSEGREYTDTQYF
few	TRBJ1-2	15	TRBV7-2	TRBD1	TGTGCCAGCAGCGTTACGGGACAGGGCGGCTATGGCTACACCTTC	CASSVTGQGGYGYTF